Listed below are T cell receptor beta chains from one sample, sequenced in a study of STAT3 mutations in large granular lymphocyte leukemia. Sequencing was performed with immunoSEQ multiplex PCR; in TCRdb, only in-frame clones are kept and a portion is missing. The sample shows about 8,400 clones, 90% to 95% of them seen only once. Sequenced: peripheral blood mononuclear cells. The source of these receptors is a man aged 50-59 years with T-cell large granular lymphocyte leukemia. Some clones in this sample may be carry-over from other donors' samples. The CDR3 runs from the conserved cysteine through the conserved F or W. D genes are given only for firm matches.

TRBV9	TRBJ2-1	15	NA	TGTGCCAGCAGCGTATCGCCAATGTCTCACAATGAGCAGTTCTTC	CASSVSPMSHNEQFF
TRBV5-1	TRBJ2-2	15	TRBD2	TGCGCCAGCAGCTTTGGGGGGGGAGACACCGGGGAGCTGTTTTTT	CASSFGGGDTGELFF
TRBV11-2	TRBJ1-2	14	NA	TGTGCCAGCAGCCTCAATCCGGGATATGTAGGCTACACCTTC	CASSLNPGYVGYTF
TRBV10-2	TRBJ1-1	14	NA	TGCGCCAGCAAAATAGGGATGATGAACACTGAAGCTTTCTTT	CASKIGMMNTEAFF
TRBV7-9	TRBJ2-7	15	TRBD1	TGTGCCAGCAGCCCGGACAGGGCCACATTTGGCGAGCAGTACTTC	CASSPDRATFGEQYF
TRBV14	TRBJ2-6	18	NA	TGTGCCAGCAGCCATCTCAGGGGTCCCTCCTCTGGGGCCAACGTCCTGACTTTC	CASSHLRGPSSGANVLTF
TRBV18	TRBJ2-7	15	TRBD1	TGTGCCAGCTCACCACCCGGGACAGGGGGCTACGAGCAGTACTTC	CASSPPGTGGYEQYF
TRBV7-3	TRBJ1-2	15	NA	TGTGCCAGCAGCCCCTCCTCCGGGGGGGCCTATGGCTACACCTTC	CASSPSSGGAYGYTF
TRBV18	TRBJ2-5	14	NA	TGTGCCAGCTCACCACCGGACTTCCAAGAGACCCAGTACTTC	CASSPPDFQETQYF
TRBV7-2	TRBJ1-1	15	TRBD1	TGTGCCAGCAGCCTAACGGAGGGGGCGTTCACTGAAGCTTTCTTT	CASSLTEGAFTEAFF
TRBV9	TRBJ2-1	13	NA	TGTGCCAGCAGCGTAGACCATAACAATGAGCAGTTCTTC	CASSVDHNNEQFF
TRBV9	TRBJ1-4	17	NA	TGTGCCAGCAGCGGTAACCCCGCCAGGGCGGATAATGAAAAACTGTTTTTT	CASSGNPARADNEKLFF
TRBV27	TRBJ1-6	18	NA	TGTGCCAGCAGCCTTCGACCCACAGGCCGCCAAACGGCTTCACCCCTCCACTTT	CASSLRPTGRQTASPLHF
TRBV14	TRBJ2-7	16	TRBD2	TGTGCCAGCAGCGGGACTTGGACTAGCGGAATTTACGAGCAGTACTTC	CASSGTWTSGIYEQYF
TRBV28	TRBJ2-2	17	TRBD2	TGTGCCAGCAGTCACGTACTTAGCGGGAGGATAGCCGGGGAGCTGTTTTTT	CASSHVLSGRIAGELFF
TRBV6-6	TRBJ2-3	16	TRBD2	TGTGCCAGCAGTTACTCGAGGGCTAGCGGGAGGGATACGCAGTATTTT	CASSYSRASGRDTQYF
TRBV11-2	TRBJ2-7	14	TRBD1	TGTGCCAGCAGCCCGGGGACAGGAGCCTACGAGCAGTACTTC	CASSPGTGAYEQYF
TRBV29-1	TRBJ2-1	16	TRBD2	TGCAGCGTTGTCAACCTCGGACTAGCGGGGTACAATGAGCAGTTCTTC	CSVVNLGLAGYNEQFF
TRBV5-1	TRBJ2-7	15	TRBD1	TGCGCCAGCAGCTTGGCCCGGACAGGGGCGGGAGAGCAGTACTTC	CASSLARTGAGEQYF
TRBV7-8	TRBJ2-3	17	NA	TGTGCCAGCAGCCAACCAACGGGGGCAGGGATCACAGATACGCAGTATTTT	CASSQPTGAGITDTQYF
TRBV5-4	TRBJ2-7	14	TRBD2	TGTGCCAGCAGCTCACGAGCGGGAGTCGGCGAGCAGTACTTC	CASSSRAGVGEQYF
TRBV18	TRBJ2-3	14	NA	TGTGCCAGCTCAATACAAATCTACACAGATACGCAGTATTTT	CASSIQIYTDTQYF
TRBV6-1	TRBJ2-5	14	NA	TGTGCCAGCAGTGAAGGGCAGGGTTCGGGGACCCAGTACTTC	CASSEGQGSGTQYF
TRBV6-1	TRBJ2-2	16	TRBD2	TGTGCCAGCAGTGAAGTCTTCGGCGGGGGCACCGGGGAGCTGTTTTTT	CASSEVFGGGTGELFF
TRBV6-1	TRBJ1-2	14	TRBD1	TGTGCCAGCACGACGACAGGGGGAGGGGGAGGCTACACCTTC	CASTTTGGGGGYTF
TRBV5-4	TRBJ2-5	15	NA	TGTGCCAGCAGCTGGTTTGGGGGGGCAGGGGAGACCCAGTACTTC	CASSWFGGAGETQYF
TRBV5-1	TRBJ2-2	16	TRBD2	TGCGCCAGCAGCTTGGCTCAGCGGGGCCTTTCCGGGGAGCTGTTTTTT	CASSLAQRGLSGELFF
TRBV5-1	TRBJ2-3	15	NA	TGCGCCAGCAGCTTGAGTCCCGGCACCACAGATACGCAGTATTTT	CASSLSPGTTDTQYF
TRBV7-8	TRBJ1-2	12	TRBD1	TGTGCCAGCAGCTTAGTGTCCGGGACAGCAAACTTC	CASSLVSGTANF